This is a list of T cell receptor beta chains from one sample in a study of PD-1 blockade in classical Hodgkin lymphoma. Data came from immunoSEQ multiplex PCR; TCRdb stores just in-frame clones and leaves some out. Here the sample spans approximately 9,900 clones, 74% being singletons. The sequencing used CD4+ T cells from blood, collected at baseline. The receptors originated from a human donor with classical Hodgkin lymphoma. CDR3s leave out the opening cysteine and the closing phenylalanine or tryptophan. Clone size, where shown, is once, few, many, or a class for clones that have expanded.

V,size,J,length,CDR3
TRBV2,NA,TRBJ2-1,12,ASTSGRSNNEQF
TRBV7-2,once,TRBJ2-1,14,ASSLWVGGGYNEQF
TRBV4-1,NA,TRBJ2-6,17,ASSQQGVALGKGANVLT
TRBV28,NA,TRBJ1-2,10,ASRRDSYGYT
TRBV5-3,NA,TRBJ2-3,12,ARSSRDSTDTQY
TRBV5-1,NA,TRBJ2-7,11,ASRWGTTYEQY
TRBV2,once,TRBJ2-7,11,ASTLDRGDEQY
TRBV7-8,NA,TRBJ2-3,14,ASSSVLAGYTDTQY
TRBV4-1,NA,TRBJ2-1,13,ASSQGLAGNNEQF
TRBV15,NA,TRBJ1-3,12,ATSRDVAGNTIY
TRBV28,NA,TRBJ2-7,15,ASSLRGLYRVSYEQY
TRBV21-1,few,TRBJ2-2,11,ASSKREEGELF
TRBV6-5,NA,TRBJ1-1,11,ASSFSGEVGAF
TRBV2,few,TRBJ1-6,13,ASMTAGTRVSPLH
TRBV28,NA,TRBJ1-1,10,ASRRGPTEAF
TRBV6-1,NA,TRBJ2-3,13,ASSPRDRNTDTQY
TRBV28,NA,TRBJ2-3,13,ASSSPGGPRDTQY
TRBV19,NA,TRBJ1-1,14,ASSEGQGQKNTEAF
TRBV2,few,TRBJ1-2,11,ASRGAVRDGYT
TRBV5-1,NA,TRBJ2-7,14,ASSSGPTGFTYEQY
TRBV9,NA,TRBJ2-3,15,ASSPKGRSGATDTQY
TRBV7-9,NA,TRBJ1-2,13,ASSFIQGRGDGYT
TRBV2,NA,TRBJ2-7,10,ASSEISYEQY
TRBV11-2,NA,TRBJ2-3,12,ASSLFVGTDTQY
TRBV19,NA,TRBJ2-7,11,ASSAQYRTEQY
TRBV5-1,NA,TRBJ1-1,12,ASSPQGSGTEAF
TRBV9,NA,TRBJ2-7,15,ASSATIGTSGSYEQY
TRBV11-3,NA,TRBJ2-2,12,ASSGPGRTGELF
TRBV11-3,NA,TRBJ2-1,11,ASSASGIGEQF
TRBV6-6,NA,TRBJ2-7,10,ASRGGADEQY
TRBV29-1,NA,TRBJ1-1,15,SVEDLTQDSMNTEAF
TRBV5-5,NA,TRBJ1-6,16,ASSLWWAMSSYNSPLH
TRBV7-9,NA,TRBJ1-1,10,ASSHRDLEAF
TRBV6-5,NA,TRBJ2-7,13,ASREGGTSSYEQY
TRBV28,NA,TRBJ2-5,11,ASSRHVQETQY
TRBV5-6,NA,TRBJ2-1,14,ASSKIAGGINNEQF
TRBV25-1,NA,TRBJ2-3,13,ASSGLAGFTDTQY
TRBV4-1,NA,TRBJ2-2,12,ATQLAGRTGELF